This TCR beta chain was recorded in a study of cytomegalovirus exposure and HLA in healthy donors listed by TCRdb under 2017. Describing the broader study: In an earlier analysis of approximately 500 of the donors, under 300 Gb of sequence data and some 120 million unique TCR beta sequences from approximately 180 million T cells were reported. An early release covering 550 to 650 HLA-typed donors comprised about 300 gigabases of sequencing data and 65 million to 100 million unique TCR sequences. Among the roughly 370 genotyped donors, approximately 77% belonged to the genetic ancestry cluster associated with self-reported Caucasian donors. The study was designed to test whether signatures of past pathogen exposure could be identified by cataloging public T cell receptors. The study used immunosequencing to profile the T cell repertoires of under 700 subjects and linked those repertoires to cytomegalovirus serostatus. In addition to the first cohort of several hundred subjects, a separate validation cohort of approximately 130 different subjects was used. To predict cytomegalovirus infection status, the study brought together high-throughput TCR immunosequencing, statistical association of individual TCRs with disease status, and machine learning. A later analysis re-analyzed previously published TCR beta repertoires from 666 donors and added high-resolution HLA genotyping to study TCR occurrence patterns. Rather than drawing on any new phenotypic data, the later analysis identified candidate immune exposures from TCR beta sequences and the way those sequences occurred across donors. In an earlier analysis of around 540 of the donors, high-throughput TCR beta sequencing was used to judge whether each TCR beta V gene segment behaved as functional or pseudogenic. Donor age, sex, ethnicity and CMV serostatus were compiled alongside the repertoire data. In a later genetic analysis, genome-wide SNP genotypes for about 65% of the roughly 670 donors were used, and that subset was treated as a discovery cohort. All discovery cohort repertoires had been generated on a single sequencing platform. Both class I and class II loci were covered by HLA typing, at four-digit resolution. Typing coverage varied by locus: about 620-640 donors for A, B, C, DRB1 and DQB1; roughly 510 for DQA1; approximately 570 for DPA1; more than 450 for DPB1. Five DR-DQ haplotypes were treated as single units for association and clustering because of strong linkage in the cohort. On average, about 200,000 unique TCR beta nucleotide sequences were sequenced per donor among about 400 genotyped donors of the cohort, with 15% to 20% of those sequences being non-productive. Broad study findings and their caveats: A further reported finding was that TCR beta sequences accurately predicted the HLA-A and HLA-B alleles for most subjects in the first cohort. HLA typing was unavailable for some donors at each locus, so association tests used only the typed subset. The cohort was sequenced for TCR beta chains only, and without alpha or paired-chain data the features that could be detected were limited. Immune exposure information for the cohort was limited to CMV serostatus. According to the authors, the approach could potentially be generalized to other disease states and immunological phenotypes. According to a later genetic analysis, donors in an Asian-associated ancestry cluster had fewer N-insertions in productive TCRs than the roughly 700-donor mean. A later genetic analysis associated a missense DCLRE1C variant with V-gene and J-gene trimming of TCR beta chains, and an independent cohort replicated the association. In an earlier analysis of several hundred of the donors, most TCR beta V segments were observed in productive rearrangements about 90% or about 30% of the time, broadly matching IMGT annotations. Assigning TCR associations to individual alleles was difficult when HLA alleles, especially DR and DQ, strongly co-occurred. In vitro tests confirmed that a few of the cytomegalovirus-associated TCR beta chains recognize cytomegalovirus antigens. A later analysis reported that several top co-occurrence clusters appeared linked to parvovirus B19, influenza, CMV and Epstein-Barr virus. Roughly uniform sequencing depth across donors was assumed in presence/absence analyses, although this assumption may not hold. The classifier was reported to diagnose cytomegalovirus status with high specificity and sensitivity in both the original and validation cohorts. The 87-base-pair reads could not distinguish some IMGT-functional V segments, including TRBV6-2 and TRBV6-3, so those segments were excluded. Across donors, most TCR sequences were observed very rarely, whereas some public TCRs were present in many individuals. Linkage disequilibrium might explain the correlated functional status among segregating V segments, but an unknown experimental factor could not be ruled out. In a later analysis, most CMV-associated TCR beta chains were found to appear HLA-restricted, with HLA associations seemingly driven largely by CMV exposure. Because counts were too low, some 17 rarely observed V segments, including chromosome 9 orphons, were excluded from the earlier analysis of under 650 of the donors. A cluster of highly shared sequence variants was judged likely to be a technical artifact of the sequencing pipeline. Compared with equally common non-associated chains, HLA-associated TCR beta chains in a later analysis were more clonally expanded and had lower generation probabilities. A total of about 180 TCR beta chains were listed by the study as associated with cytomegalovirus. At a false discovery rate of 0.05, a later analysis linked some 18,000 TCR beta sequences to specific HLA alleles. In a later analysis, the rate of TCR association differed among HLA loci, with DRB1 alleles having the most associated TCRs and HLA-C alleles having the fewest.

Libraries were constructed by the immunoSEQ multiplex PCR assay. The multiplex PCR relied on a mix of 60 forward primers for TCR Vbeta segments and 13 reverse primers for TCR Jbeta segments. Amplification of the CDR3 region of rearranged TCR beta genes was performed with a multiplex PCR assay on genomic DNA. On the Illumina HiSeq System, the amplified TCR beta libraries were sequenced as 87-base-pair reads. The authors processed their data as follows. A later analysis counted about 80 million unique TCR beta chains across the 690 or so repertoires, and about 10 million of these chains were shared by at least two donors. To remove PCR and sequencing errors, raw reads were error-corrected and collapsed into unique sequences using a nearest-neighbor algorithm that merged closely related sequences. Alignment of CDR3 sequences to IMGT reference sequences was used to assign V, D and J gene segments. Each retained sequence needed at least a six-nucleotide match to both a V gene segment and a J gene segment. Rearrangements were classified as productive when the CDR3 lacked stop codons and remained in frame with V and J, and all other rearrangements were classified as non-productive. Following IMGT convention, CDR3 was defined as the stretch from the second conserved V-encoded cysteine to the conserved J-encoded phenylalanine. Sequences without an unambiguous match to a single V gene segment were excluded from the earlier analysis of 450 to 750 of the donors. In an earlier analysis of approximately 500 of the donors, a V segment was called functional when productive rearrangements were above 56.7%, and segregating when the standard deviation between donors exceeded 5%. A statistical classification framework was built for diagnosing cytomegalovirus status from the catalog of TCR beta chain sequences. V and J gene assignment, in a later analysis, came from comparing TCR nucleotide sequences with IMGT/GENE-DB human TR gene sequences. In a later analysis, CDR3 sequences and most-parsimonious VDJ recombination scenarios were assigned using the TCRdist pipeline. A later analysis defined each TCR beta chain by its CDR3 amino acid sequence plus V-gene family, and excluded reads lacking a unique V-gene family. A later analysis removed 500 to 600 highly shared, low-generation-probability nucleotide sequences to deal with suspected cross-contamination and a sequencing artifact. For each public chain, a later analysis derived a clonal expansion index from normalized ranks of inferred template counts within each repertoire. In a later analysis, generation probabilities were computed using a VDJ recombination model fitted to out-of-frame rearrangements, and the results were checked against IGoR. A later analysis scored TCR-TCR, TCR-HLA and TCR-CMV co-occurrence with hypergeometric tests, applying a repertoire-size bias correction to TCR pairs. False discovery rates were estimated in a later analysis by permuting HLA or CMV assignments 20 times. In a later analysis, co-occurring TCRs were grouped with DBSCAN, and TCRdist sequence similarity was added when clustering was performed within HLA-allele-positive subsets. Repertoires with fewer than 30,000 or more than 120,000 public chains, plus five repertoires with anomalous nucleotide sharing, were excluded from co-occurrence clustering. Here the immuneACCESS table is served through TCRdb, limited to in-frame sequences with V and J called. Missing clones are a known gap in these copies; in checked studies unresolved V genes cover under half, and the rest lacks a known reason. V, J and clone size are those of that table, while D and trimming were read from the DNA. For this sample the table gives 200,000 to 250,000 clones, of which more than 75% were detected only once. Around 5% of the sample is in the top ten clones.

On this clone: The clone's antigen remains unknown. Within one base of it there is no much larger clone, and no base qualities were kept.

The CDR3 runs 14 residues from the cysteine to the phenylalanine. Only the CDR3 DNA stays, 42 bases, in frame from base 1. The CDR1 and CDR2 encoded by the germline V gene (reference sequence) are SGHNT and YYREEE. V loses 2 bases at its end and J loses 2 bases; junction bases beyond the gene matches: 3. The cohort consisted of 670 or so healthy bone marrow donors. At the time of sampling, all cohort members were nominally healthy, though unrecorded immune exposures were likely present. The donor tested CMV seropositive and was one of the 289 seropositive cohort members. Each donor provided a peripheral blood sample, and peripheral blood mononuclear cells were used for TCR beta sequencing. Genomic DNA extraction from the blood cell samples was performed with the Qiagen DNeasy Blood Extraction Kit.

The V gene is TRBV5-4 and the J gene is TRBJ1-2, with TRBD1 identical over 7 junction bases. Source material: PBMCs. The sequence was obtained from a woman aged 40 to 55 in good health and CMV-seropositive. The CDR3 region reads CASSFPGQNYGYTF. In nucleotide form, the sequence is TGTGCCAGCAGCTTTCCGGGACAGAACTATGGCTACACCTTC. Here the CDR3 is joined to the reference TRBV5-4 and TRBJ1-2 genes, and the full variable domain is: ETGVTQSPTHLIKTRGQQVTLRCSSQSGHNTVSWYQQALGQGPQFIFQYYREEENGRGNFPPRFSGLQFPNYSSELNVNALELDDSALYLCASSFPGQNYGYTFGSGTRLTVV.